This TCR beta chain originates from a study of OX40 agonist ivuxolimab in advanced cancers. Regarding the complete study: Ivuxolimab was a fully human IgG2 agonistic monoclonal antibody targeting the costimulatory receptor OX40 (CD134). Intravenous ivuxolimab was administered to patients every 2 weeks at six dose levels: 0.01, 0.1, 0.3, 1.5, 3 and 10 mg/kg. Of the roughly 50 dose-escalation patients, hepatocellular carcinoma was present in approximately 20, melanoma in roughly 15, renal cell carcinoma in 9 and head and neck cancer in 9. The dose-escalation cohort was about 87% male with a mean age of approximately 60 years, ranging from roughly 23 to 90. Prior anti-PD-1, anti-PD-L1 or anti-CTLA-4 therapy was permitted, and approximately 40% of dose-escalation patients had received checkpoint inhibitors. Partial responses occurred in three dose-escalation patients: two with cutaneous melanoma and one with hepatocellular carcinoma. Peripheral TCRbeta sequencing aimed to test whether ivuxolimab altered TCR sequence diversity and caused clonal T-cell expansion. The paper describes the monotherapy dose-escalation part (N = 52 patients) of the phase I trial of ivuxolimab.

Genomic DNA was isolated from the sorted cells so that the TCRbeta CDR3 region could be sequenced. TCRbeta CDR3 regions were sequenced using the immunoSEQ Assay. This immuneACCESS table, as held by TCRdb, lists in-frame sequences with V and J called but not all clones. Of the missing ones, under half trace to an unresolved V gene in checked studies; the others have no known cause. The sample table contains about 94,000 clones; only one count was recorded for 91% of them. The ten largest make up 0.7% to 0.95% of the sample. Findings and caveats that apply to the study as a whole: Antigen specificity was not determined for the clonally expanded peripheral T cells. At doses of 0.1 to 3.0 mg/kg, clonal expansion of both CD4+ and CD8+ blood T cells was observed from baseline to week 6. On average, CD8+ T cells showed more expanded clones than CD4+ T cells after ivuxolimab. Low levels of normalized T-cell clonal expansion were also seen in some patients who did not respond. In partial responders in the 0.1-3.0 mg/kg groups, normalized peripheral clonal expansion was found to be among the lowest, especially among CD8+ T cells.

Only one count was recorded for this clone. The target of this receptor is not known. The sample holds no much larger clone one base away, and base qualities are not on file. The trial excluded patients who had a history of autoimmune disease or were on systemic immunosuppression. Peripheral blood for TCR sequencing was collected from all dose cohorts at baseline, on cycle 4 day 1, and on cycle 7 day 1. The samples were drawn from a first-in-human, open-label, multicenter phase I dose-escalation trial of ivuxolimab. Adults with locally advanced or metastatic melanoma, renal cell carcinoma, hepatocellular carcinoma or head and neck squamous cell carcinoma were enrolled in the trial. Before TCR sequencing, CD4+ and CD8+ T cells were separately sorted from peripheral blood. This TCR derives from an adult with an advanced solid tumor such as melanoma, head and neck, liver or kidney cancer. Material: CD4+ or CD8+ T cells sorted from blood, obtained in a trial of the OX40 agonist ivuxolimab.

The CDR3 corresponds to CASSVERGGPREQYF. At the DNA level, the sequence is TGTGCCAGCAGCGTAGAGAGGGGGGGTCCCCGGGAGCAGTACTTC. The V and J genes are TRBV9 and TRBJ2-7, with TRBD2 as a weak D call on 7 bases. V is shortened by 0 bases, J by 7 bases, and the region joining them spans 17 bases. The CDR3 has 15 amino acids, counting the end cysteine and phenylalanine. Left in the record is the CDR3 DNA by itself, 45 bases read in frame from the first base. The germline V gene yields SGDLS for CDR1 and YYNGEE for CDR2.